This T cell receptor (beta chain) was sequenced for a study of early T cells in non-severe SARS-CoV-2 infection (TCRdb year 2021). Study-level background: Because TCR sequencing relied on bulk RNA taken from unsorted whole blood, pairing of alpha and beta chains was not possible. What the authors observed across the whole study: Matching against VDJdb was skewed toward anti-spike CD8 responses, likely underestimated virus-specific expansions, and missed private and CD4 specificities.

Clipping removes 6 bases from V and 9 bases from J, with 10 as the unmatched junction base count. From the germline V gene, CDR1 is MNHNS and CDR2 is SASEGT. The CDR3 spans 14 residues, from the cysteine through the phenylalanine. Only the CDR3 DNA is retained, 42 bases long and in frame from the first base. The study was a case-control design nested within a healthcare worker cohort in London, UK, with weekly nasopharyngeal swab PCR tests and blood sampling. Healthcare workers were recruited between 23 and 31 March 2020, during the week of the UK lockdown, and were followed weekly for up to roughly 15 weeks. This clonotype was found a few times. Its antigen remains unidentified. Qualities for individual bases were not recorded, and no much larger clone is one base off. Library method: 5' RACE. For sequencing, a NextSeq 500 was employed. The TCR library protocol attached unique molecular identifiers to individual cDNA molecules to correct for sequencing error and PCR bias. TCR alpha and beta chains were both sequenced, and the abundances of alpha and beta sequences in each sample were closely correlated with each other. Concerning the study's data processing: Decombinator V4 was used to annotate the V gene, J gene and CDR3 of the TCR sequences. TCRs were defined as expanded if a significant change between any two time points was detected under a Poisson model with p below 0.0001. TCR abundances were normalised to the total number of TCRs sequenced in each sample and reported as counts per million. TRAV1-2 paired with TRAJ12, TRAJ20 or TRAJ33 defined MAIT TCRs, while TRAV10 paired with TRAJ18 defined iNKT TCRs. A search of VDJdb, accessed on 1 November 2021, was run for TCRs annotated to CMV, EBV and SARS-CoV-2, with TCRs annotated for multiple antigens excluded. Starting from the raw public reads, TCRdb applied fastp trimming at Q25, assembled clones with MiXCR and retained in-frame beta chains. Entries that share a CDR3 protein sequence are merged under the most common genes and DNA. It is TCRdb's table, rather than the study itself, that gives the V and J calls and clone size. A total of around 20,000 distinct CDR3 sequences appear in this sample, about 4.3% of them only once. About 5.8% of the sample comes from the top ten.

Specimen: whole blood. The chain couples TRBV6-1 to TRBJ2-1; TRBD2 aligns with 8 central bases. The receptor was derived from an adult who was a healthcare worker with PCR-confirmed SARS-CoV-2 infection or an uninfected control (not recorded which). The CDR3 here reads CASRGPGTRAEQFF. DNA sequence: TGTGCCAGCAGGGGTCCCGGGACTAGGGCTGAGCAGTTCTTC.